The rows below give T cell receptor beta chains drawn from one sample of a study of T-cell memory formation after mild COVID-19. Via MiXCR, TCRdb re-called the 5' RACE reads, giving one row per CDR3 protein. The repertoire holds about 240,000 distinct CDR3 sequences, with more than 8% as singletons. Sequenced material: PBMCs or a T cell subset sorted from them (not recorded which). These receptors were obtained from a man between 18 and 35 years old who had mild COVID-19 (a few samples of this study predate the infection). Cell type and time point are not known. CDR3s include the opening cysteine and the closing phenylalanine or tryptophan.

V gene,CDR3 protein
TRBV6-1,CASGTGGYQNLHF
TRBV5-4,CASTPAGEDTQYF
TRBV10-3,CAISESGQAIYNSPLHF
TRBV3-1,CASSQTWEQETQYF
TRBV12-3/TRBV12-4,CASTLGQGYEQYF
TRBV20-1,CSATETGELFF
TRBV20-1,CSASRVGGSNQPQHF
TRBV20-1,CSARAPTFSGELFF
TRBV6-2/TRBV6-3,CASSRTGTRREKLFF
TRBV9,CASSVEGGFEAFF
TRBV20-1,CSARGTGGEGQIRENTEAFF
TRBV7-2,CASSFTAGYTF
TRBV4-1,CASSQAPPPARGTSTDTQYF
TRBV24-1,CATSAAGGTDTQYF
TRBV20-1,CSARGREGPGKPQHF
TRBV7-2,CASSPTQRPGRNYGYTF
TRBV6-5,CASSFNLDGYTF
TRBV5-1,CASTDAGTDDPF
TRBV20-1,CSARGVTGVVTQYF
TRBV20-1,CSAHRTGTHQPQHF
TRBV5-1,CASSLASTGRAEDTQYF
TRBV6-2/TRBV6-3,CASSPRTGLRDYEQYF
TRBV29-1,CSVRDPSSYNEQFF
TRBV20-1,CSASVADTEAFF
TRBV4-2,CASSQTNSGGGTQYF
TRBV30,CARWDFSANTGELFF
TRBV7-6,CASSLAFGSQETQYF
TRBV4-3,CASSHGGADDYTEAFF
TRBV7-9,CASRPGLAGLSTDTQYF
TRBV5-6,CASSPGLRETQYF
TRBV6-5,CASAPGRGSYNEQFF
TRBV7-2,CASSLGGGLVEQFF
TRBV4-1,CASSQGLTDRQETQYF
TRBV7-9,CASRAKRQGNADTQYF
TRBV5-1,CASSRSGETDTQYF
TRBV12-3/TRBV12-4,CASTYGQVGYGYTF
TRBV12-3/TRBV12-4,CASATGTTPTGELFF
TRBV12-3/TRBV12-4,CASSLGQDLYEQYF
TRBV20-1,CSASKAGNSNQPQHF
TRBV5-1,CASSLGGPLSYEQYF